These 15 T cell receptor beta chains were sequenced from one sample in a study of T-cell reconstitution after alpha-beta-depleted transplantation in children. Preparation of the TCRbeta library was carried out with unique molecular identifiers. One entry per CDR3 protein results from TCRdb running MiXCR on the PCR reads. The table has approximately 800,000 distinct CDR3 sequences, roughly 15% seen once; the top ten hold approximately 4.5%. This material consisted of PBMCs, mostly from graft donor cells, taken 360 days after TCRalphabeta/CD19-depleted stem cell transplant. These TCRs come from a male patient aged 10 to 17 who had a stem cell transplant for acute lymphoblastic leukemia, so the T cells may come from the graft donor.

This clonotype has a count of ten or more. Here the CDR3 reads CASSQGGGTNTGELFF. CDR3 nucleotides: TGCGCCAGCAGCCAAGGTGGCGGCACTAACACCGGGGAGCTGTTTTTT. The V gene is TRBV4-1, the J gene TRBJ2-2, with no clear D. The CDR3 length is 16 residues. V lost 1 base, J lost 2 bases, and 11 bases lay in between. Germline CDR1 reads MGHRA; CDR2 reads YSYEKL.

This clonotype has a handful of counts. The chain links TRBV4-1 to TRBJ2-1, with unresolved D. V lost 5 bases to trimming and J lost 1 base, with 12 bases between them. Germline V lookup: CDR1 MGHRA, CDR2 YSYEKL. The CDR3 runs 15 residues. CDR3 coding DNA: TGCGCCAGCAGCTCGGCACGAGCATCCTACAATGAGCAGTTCTTC. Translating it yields CASSSARASYNEQFF.

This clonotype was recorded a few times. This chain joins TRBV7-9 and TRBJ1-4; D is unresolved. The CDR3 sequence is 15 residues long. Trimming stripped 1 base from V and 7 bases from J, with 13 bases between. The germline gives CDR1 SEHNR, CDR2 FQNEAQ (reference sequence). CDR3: CASSLGEGLGEKLFF. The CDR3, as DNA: TGTGCCAGCAGCTTAGGTGAAGGGCTGGGTGAAAAACTGTTTTTT.

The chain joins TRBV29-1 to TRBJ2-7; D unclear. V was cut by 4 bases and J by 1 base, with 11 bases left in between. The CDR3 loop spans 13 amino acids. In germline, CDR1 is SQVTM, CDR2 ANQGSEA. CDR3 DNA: TGCAGCGTTGGCCGGGTTTCTTCCTACGAGCAGTACTTC. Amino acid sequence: CSVGRVSSYEQYF.

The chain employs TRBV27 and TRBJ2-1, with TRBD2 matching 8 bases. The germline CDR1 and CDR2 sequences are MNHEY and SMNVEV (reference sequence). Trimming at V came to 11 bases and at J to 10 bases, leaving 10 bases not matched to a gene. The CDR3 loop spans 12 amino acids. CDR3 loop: CAPSGGSGEQFF. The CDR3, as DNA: TGTGCCCCCTCGGGGGGGAGTGGGGAGCAGTTCTTC.

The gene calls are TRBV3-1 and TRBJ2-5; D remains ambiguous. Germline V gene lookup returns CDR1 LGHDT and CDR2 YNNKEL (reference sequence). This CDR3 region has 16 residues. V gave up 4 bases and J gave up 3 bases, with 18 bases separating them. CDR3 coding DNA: TGTGCCAGCAGCCCCAACCCCTGGCAGGTTAAAGAGACCCAGTACTTC. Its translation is CASSPNPWQVKETQYF.

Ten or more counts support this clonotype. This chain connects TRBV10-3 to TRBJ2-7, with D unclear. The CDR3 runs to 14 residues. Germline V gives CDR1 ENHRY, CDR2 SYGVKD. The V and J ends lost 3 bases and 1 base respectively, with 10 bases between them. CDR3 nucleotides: TGTGCCATCAGTGATCCGGTTAAATCCTACGAGCAGTACTTC. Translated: CAISDPVKSYEQYF.

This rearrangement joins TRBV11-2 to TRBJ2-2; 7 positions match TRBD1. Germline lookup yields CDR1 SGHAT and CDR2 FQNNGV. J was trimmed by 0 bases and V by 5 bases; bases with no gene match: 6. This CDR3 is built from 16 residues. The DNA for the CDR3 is TGTGCCAGCAGCCAGGGGGTGCCCACGAACACCGGGGAGCTGTTTTTT. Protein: CASSQGVPTNTGELFF.

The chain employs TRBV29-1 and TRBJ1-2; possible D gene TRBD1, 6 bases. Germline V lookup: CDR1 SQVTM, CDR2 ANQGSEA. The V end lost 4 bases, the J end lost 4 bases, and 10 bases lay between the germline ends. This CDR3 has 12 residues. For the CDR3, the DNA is TGCAGCGTTGTTCAGGGGCTCTATGGCTACACCTTC. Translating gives CSVVQGLYGYTF.

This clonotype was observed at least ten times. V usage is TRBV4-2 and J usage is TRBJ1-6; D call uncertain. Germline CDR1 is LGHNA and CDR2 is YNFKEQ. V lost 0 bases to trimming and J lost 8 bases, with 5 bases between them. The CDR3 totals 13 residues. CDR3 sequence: CASSQDPDSPLHF. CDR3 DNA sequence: TGTGCCAGCAGCCAAGATCCCGATTCACCCCTCCACTTT.

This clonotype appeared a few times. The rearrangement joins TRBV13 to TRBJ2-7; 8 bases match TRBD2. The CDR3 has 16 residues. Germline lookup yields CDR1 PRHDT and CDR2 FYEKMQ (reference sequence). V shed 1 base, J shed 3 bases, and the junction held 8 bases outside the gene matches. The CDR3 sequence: CASSLVSAGGFYEQYF. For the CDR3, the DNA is TGTGCCAGCAGCTTAGTTTCTGCGGGAGGTTTCTACGAGCAGTACTTC. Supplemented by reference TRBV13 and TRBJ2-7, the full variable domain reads AAGVIQSPRHLIKEKRETATLKCYPIPRHDTVYWYQQGPGQDPQFLISFYEKMQSDKGSIPDRFSAQQFSDYHSELNMSSLELGDSALYFCASSLVSAGGFYEQYFGPGTRLTVT.

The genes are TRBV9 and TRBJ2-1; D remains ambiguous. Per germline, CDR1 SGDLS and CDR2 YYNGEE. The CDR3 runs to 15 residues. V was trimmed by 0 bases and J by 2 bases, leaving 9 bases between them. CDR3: CASSVEWSAYNEQFF. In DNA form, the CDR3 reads TGTGCCAGCAGCGTAGAGTGGAGCGCCTACAATGAGCAGTTCTTC.

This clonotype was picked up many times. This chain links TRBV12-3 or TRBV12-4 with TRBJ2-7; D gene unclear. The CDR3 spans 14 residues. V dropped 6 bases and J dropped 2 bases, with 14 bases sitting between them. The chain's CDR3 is CASSRTDPAYEQYF. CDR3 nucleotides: TGTGCCAGCAGCCGAACTGACCCAGCCTACGAGCAGTACTTC.

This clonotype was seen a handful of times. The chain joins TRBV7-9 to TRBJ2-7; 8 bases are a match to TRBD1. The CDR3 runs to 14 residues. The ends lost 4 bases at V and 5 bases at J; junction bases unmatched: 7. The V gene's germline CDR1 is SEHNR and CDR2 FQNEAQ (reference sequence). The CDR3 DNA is TGTGCCAGCAGCTCGTGGACAGGGAGTCACGAGCAGTACTTC. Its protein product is CASSSWTGSHEQYF.

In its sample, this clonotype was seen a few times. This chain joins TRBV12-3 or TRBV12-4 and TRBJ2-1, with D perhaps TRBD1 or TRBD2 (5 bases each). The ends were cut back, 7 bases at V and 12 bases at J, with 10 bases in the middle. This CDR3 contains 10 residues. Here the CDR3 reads CASMGVWQFF. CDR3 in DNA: TGTGCCAGCATGGGGGTTTGGCAGTTCTTC.